The 30 T cell receptor beta chains in this list originate from one sample, sequenced in a study of blood T cell repertoires in COVID-19. Using immunoSEQ multiplex PCR, the repertoire was profiled, and TCRdb retains in-frame clones only, with some absent. The sample holds under 300,000 clones, 80% to 85% seen once. The sample consisted of peripheral blood. These receptors were taken from a woman aged 55-69 years with active or convalescent COVID-19.

This chain links TRBV7-9 with TRBJ1-3; D is uncertain. Germline values: CDR1 SEHNR, CDR2 FQNEAQ (reference sequence). V was trimmed by 5 bases and J by 6 bases, leaving 11 bases between them. The CDR3 is 13 residues long. The CDR3 region is CASSPRRVNTIYF. CDR3 DNA sequence: TGTGCCAGCAGCCCCCGTCGGGTAAACACCATATATTTT.

The CDR3 coding sequence is TGTGCCAGCAGTTACTCGTGGCGGGGGGGCGTTAATGAGCAGTTCTTC. Encoded protein: CASSYSWRGGVNEQFF. The J gene is TRBJ2-1, the V gene TRBV6-2 or TRBV6-3; 9 bases agree with TRBD2. Germline values: CDR1 MNHEY, CDR2 SVGEGT. V dropped 0 bases and J dropped 7; count of bases not matched to a gene: 7. The CDR3 totals 16 residues.

The V and J genes are TRBV27 and TRBJ2-7; 8 positions agree with TRBD1. This CDR3 has 14 amino acids. The V segment lost 11 bases and the J segment 3 bases; nucleotides outside the gene matches: 12. Germline V gives CDR1 MNHEY, CDR2 SMNVEV (reference sequence). CDR3 in amino acids: CAGDRQGPVYEQYF. CDR3 DNA: TGTGCCGGGGACCGACAGGGGCCGGTCTACGAGCAGTACTTC.

The V and J genes are TRBV25-1 and TRBJ2-5; a weak D match, TRBD1 (5 bases). The CDR3 runs to 13 residues. Trimming removed 3 bases from V and 5 bases from J, with 10 bases in between. The germline V gene has CDR1 MGHDK and CDR2 SYGVNS. This CDR3 reads CASSDRVPETQYF. The CDR3 bases are TGTGCCAGCAGTGACAGGGTTCCGGAGACCCAGTACTTC.

This chain joins TRBV5-4 and TRBJ2-2; 8 nucleotides agree with TRBD1. V lost 5 bases and J lost 0; bases outside the gene matches: 6. CDR1 and CDR2 (germline): SGHNT, YYREEE (reference sequence). The CDR3 length is 16 residues. CDR3 loop: CASRRQGPSNTGELFF. In DNA, the CDR3 is TGTGCCAGCAGAAGACAGGGGCCTTCGAACACCGGGGAGCTGTTTTTT.

The J gene is TRBJ2-6, the V gene TRBV2; weak D call: TRBD1 (6 bases). Germline V gene lookup returns CDR1 SNHLY and CDR2 FYNNEI. Trimming left V 4 bases short and J 0 bases short, with 7 bases between. The CDR3 has 15 residues. CDR3 loop: CASSGTASGANVLTF. The CDR3 DNA sequence: TGTGCCAGCAGTGGGACAGCCTCTGGGGCCAACGTCCTGACTTTC.

The chain combines TRBV19 with TRBJ1-6; possible D gene TRBD1, 5 bases. V dropped 5 bases and J dropped 10 bases, with 21 bases sitting between them. Germline assignment: CDR1 LNHDA and CDR2 SQIVND (reference sequence). There are 16 residues in the CDR3. CDR3 loop: CASSPSTQGLRSPLHF. CDR3 coding DNA: TGTGCCAGTAGTCCTTCCACCCAGGGACTCAGGTCACCCCTCCACTTT.

J is TRBJ2-1 and V is TRBV10-3, with 10 positions matching TRBD1. The trim removed 7 bases at V and 5 bases at J, leaving 2 bases unmatched. This CDR3 spans 13 amino acids. Germline V gene sequence: CDR1 ENHRY, CDR2 SYGVKD. The CDR3 nucleotides read TGTGCCATCAAAGGACAGGGGGACAATGAGCAGTTCTTC. Amino acids: CAIKGQGDNEQFF.

V and J are TRBV25-1 and TRBJ1-2, with TRBD1 identical over 10 bases. The CDR3 contains 16 residues. The germline CDR1 and CDR2 sequences are MGHDK and SYGVNS. Germline trimming cut 8 bases from V and 0 bases from J; bases unmatched to any gene: 9. DNA for the CDR3: TGTGCCAGCTCGGGACAGGGGTGGGTCGCTAACTATGGCTACACCTTC. It translates to CASSGQGWVANYGYTF.

The rearrangement joins TRBV2 to TRBJ1-2, with TRBD1 matching over 7 bases. The CDR3 is made up of 16 amino acids. Trimming cost V 8 bases and J 2 bases; bases outside gene matches: 14. Germline CDR1 reads SNHLY; CDR2 reads FYNNEI. For the CDR3, the DNA is TGTGCCAGCGGAGACGGACAGGCCCAGCGGAACTATGGCTACACCTTC. Amino acid sequence: CASGDGQAQRNYGYTF.

CDR3 sequence reads: CASSRGQDQNSRYTF. CDR3 coding DNA: TGTGCCAGCTCAAGGGGTCAGGACCAAAATTCCCGCTACACCTTC. V usage is TRBV18 and J usage is TRBJ1-2; TRBD1 might be the D (5 bases). Germline V gene sequence: CDR1 KGHSH, CDR2 LQKENI. V was pared by 5 bases and J by 9 bases, with 22 bases between. The CDR3 consists of 15 residues.

The V gene is TRBV19, the J gene TRBJ2-3; the match to TRBD2 covers 9 bases. Germline V gene data show CDR1 as LNHDA and CDR2 as SQIVND (reference sequence). The CDR3 spans 16 residues. Trimming removed 5 bases from V and 2 bases from J; junction bases left unmatched: 8. Here the CDR3 reads CASSPRTSAFTDTQYF. The CDR3 DNA is TGTGCCAGTAGTCCTCGGACTAGCGCCTTCACAGATACGCAGTATTTT.

This chain uses TRBV6-2 or TRBV6-3 with TRBJ2-3, with 9 bases identical to TRBD2. CDR3 length: 17 amino acids. V was clipped by 6 bases and J by 2 bases; unmatched bases: 12. CDR1 is MNHEY and CDR2 is SVGEGT in the germline V gene. The CDR3 loop reads CASSFLAGDPLTDTQYF. CDR3 sequence (DNA): TGTGCCAGCAGCTTTTTAGCGGGGGACCCCCTCACAGATACGCAGTATTTT.

The chain links TRBV3-1 (or the pseudogene TRBV3-2) to TRBJ2-7, with 8 positions matching TRBD1. The CDR3 covers 12 residues. The germline gives CDR1 LGHDT, CDR2 YNNKEL (reference sequence). Trimming cost V 6 bases and J 7 bases; bases outside gene matches: 5. CDR3 sequence reads: CASSRTGNEQYF. The DNA for the CDR3 is TGTGCCAGCAGTCGGACAGGGAATGAGCAGTACTTC.

This clone showed up just a few times. The rearrangement links TRBV5-4 to TRBJ2-7; 10 nucleotides line up with TRBD2. The V and J ends lost 4 bases and 2 bases, in that order; junction bases with no gene match: 6. CDR3 length: 15 residues. Per germline, CDR1 SGHNT and CDR2 YYREEE (reference sequence). DNA for the CDR3: TGTGCCAGCAGCCCCCGGACTAGCGGCGCCTACGAGCAGTACTTC. Protein: CASSPRTSGAYEQYF.

The chain joins TRBV5-4 to TRBJ2-4, with D perhaps matching TRBD1 (5 bases). Germline V CDR1 and CDR2: SGHNT, YYREEE (reference sequence). The V gene lost 0 bases and the J gene lost 2 bases, with 15 bases spanning the gap. CDR3 length equals 17 residues. This CDR3 is CASSLGGAGLTKNIQYF. CDR3 nucleotide sequence: TGTGCCAGCAGCTTGGGTGGGGCAGGGCTGACCAAAAACATTCAGTACTTC.

V gene TRBV11-1 combines with J gene TRBJ1-1, with D perhaps matching TRBD1 (6 bases). This CDR3 region has 15 residues. Germline V CDR1 and CDR2: SGHAT, FQDESV (reference sequence). V was clipped by 5 bases and J by 0 bases, with 13 bases between them. CDR3 DNA: TGTGCCAGCAGCAGAGGGGGTGGATTGAACACTGAAGCTTTCTTT. Protein product: CASSRGGGLNTEAFF.

The rearrangement links TRBV20-1 to TRBJ1-6, with D perhaps TRBD1 (5 bases). V lost 2 bases to trimming and J lost 17 bases, with 13 bases between them. Germline CDR1 DFQATT, CDR2 SNEGSKA (reference sequence). This CDR3 region has 11 residues. The CDR3 loop reads CSARSGLNFHF. CDR3 in DNA: TGCAGTGCTAGATCAGGGTTGAACTTCCACTTT.

This clone showed up just a few times. The V call is TRBV7-8, the J call TRBJ1-2, with 11 bases identical to TRBD1. J gave up 5 bases and V 5 bases, and 22 bases lay outside the gene matches. Germline V gene lookup returns CDR1 SGHVS and CDR2 FQNEAQ. This CDR3 is 20 amino acids long. The CDR3 bases are TGTGCCAGCAGCGCCCGCCCCGGTTCGGGGACAGGGGGAACACCTTATGGCTACACCTTC. Amino acid sequence: CASSARPGSGTGGTPYGYTF.

The rearrangement joins TRBV3-1 (or the pseudogene TRBV3-2) to TRBJ2-7; 9 positions match TRBD1. The CDR3 consists of 16 residues. Germline values: CDR1 LGHDT, CDR2 YNNKEL (reference sequence). Losses at the gene ends were 4 bases for V and 1 base for J; bases not matched to a gene: 8. The CDR3 nucleotides are TGTGCCAGCAGCCTAAGGTGGACAGGGGCTTCCTACGAGCAGTACTTC. It codes for CASSLRWTGASYEQYF.

The V call is TRBV6-4, the J call TRBJ2-1, with 12 nucleotides matching TRBD2. The germline gives CDR1 MRHNA, CDR2 SNTAGT. CDR3 length equals 16 residues. Trimming cost V 2 bases and J 3 bases; bases outside gene matches: 2. This chain's CDR3 is CASSDRLAGDYNEQFF. CDR3 DNA sequence: TGTGCCAGCAGTGACCGACTAGCGGGGGACTACAATGAGCAGTTCTTC.

This chain connects TRBV2 to TRBJ1-2; tentative D call: TRBD1 (5 bases). The CDR3 loop spans 12 amino acids. V dropped 6 bases and J dropped 8 bases, with 13 bases sitting between them. Germline loops: CDR1 SNHLY, CDR2 FYNNEI. CDR3: CASRGGAVGYTF. DNA for the CDR3: TGTGCCAGCAGGGGAGGGGCAGTCGGCTACACCTTC. The full variable domain, in which reference TRBV2 and TRBJ1-2 provide the parts outside the CDR3, is EPEVTQTPSHQVTQMGQEVILRCVPISNHLYFYWYRQILGQKVEFLVSFYNNEISEKSEIFDDQFSVERPDGSNFTLKIRSTKLEDSAMYFCASRGGAVGYTFGSGTRLTVV.

This clone came up a few times. The chain combines TRBV18 with TRBJ1-1, with TRBD1 matching over 10 bases. Germline CDR1 is KGHSH and CDR2 is LQKENI. J gave up 0 bases and V 4 bases, and 5 bases lay outside the gene matches. This CDR3 contains 16 residues. The CDR3 region is CASSQRQGAMNTEAFF. In DNA, the CDR3 is TGTGCCAGCTCACAGCGACAGGGGGCGATGAACACTGAAGCTTTCTTT.

V and J are TRBV18 and TRBJ1-4; D unclear. The CDR3 is 14 residues long. Trimming stripped 3 bases from V and 6 bases from J, with 11 bases between. The germline V gene encodes CDR1 KGHSH and CDR2 LQKENI. The CDR3 DNA is TGTGCCAGCTCACCTGGAGTTCTGGATGAAAAACTGTTTTTT. It translates to CASSPGVLDEKLFF. Complete variable domain (other parts from reference TRBV18 and TRBJ1-4): NAGVMQNPRHLVRRRGQEARLRCSPMKGHSHVYWYRQLPEEGLKFMVYLQKENIIDESGMPKERFSAEFPKEGPSILRIQQVVRGDSAAYFCASSPGVLDEKLFFGSGTQLSVL.

The chain has TRBV11-2 and TRBJ1-2; 9 bases map to TRBD1. Germline V gives CDR1 SGHAT, CDR2 FQNNGV. V shed 4 bases, J shed 4 bases, and the junction held 7 bases outside the gene matches. The CDR3 totals 15 residues. CDR3 region: CASSSGGTGRYGYTF. The DNA of the CDR3 is TGTGCCAGCAGCTCAGGAGGGACAGGGCGCTATGGCTACACCTTC.

V is TRBV7-9 and J is TRBJ2-6; 11 bases match TRBD1. Per germline, CDR1 SEHNR and CDR2 FQNEAQ (reference sequence). Trimming at V came to 5 bases and at J to 2 bases, leaving 11 bases not matched to a gene. This CDR3 is 19 amino acids long. DNA of the CDR3: TGTGCCAGCAGCCCCCTTTCGAGGACAGGGGGCACTGGGGCCAACGTCCTGACTTTC. This gives the protein CASSPLSRTGGTGANVLTF.

This clone was detected a few times. The J gene is TRBJ2-2, the V gene TRBV29-1, with D uncertain. Germline CDR1 SQVTM, CDR2 ANQGSEA. This CDR3 is built from 13 residues. Trimming took 6 bases from V and 4 from J, leaving 12 bases between them. The CDR3 nucleotides read TGCAGCGTCGAAAGGTCAGGCACCGGGGAGCTGTTTTTT. The encoded protein is CSVERSGTGELFF.

The rearrangement joins TRBV5-1 to TRBJ1-2, with 8 bases fitting TRBD1. Germline V gives CDR1 SGHRS, CDR2 YFSETQ. V was pared by 3 bases and J by 4 bases, with 5 bases of the junction left unmatched. The CDR3 runs 14 residues. The DNA for the CDR3 is TGCGCCAGCAGCTCTGACAGGGGCGTCTATGGCTACACCTTC. Translated: CASSSDRGVYGYTF. The full variable domain, completed using reference TRBV5-1 and TRBJ1-2, is KAGVTQTPRYLIKTRGQQVTLSCSPISGHRSVSWYQQTPGQGLQFLFEYFSETQRNKGNFPGRFSGRQFSNSRSEMNVSTLELGDSALYLCASSSDRGVYGYTFGSGTRLTVV.

The chain recombines TRBV15 with TRBJ2-7; 11 bases are shared with TRBD1. From germline, CDR1 is LNHNV and CDR2 YYDKDF (reference sequence). The CDR3 totals 16 residues. V was pared by 2 bases and J by 5 bases, with 8 bases of the junction left unmatched. The CDR3 sequence: CATSRIRTGGVDEQYF. The CDR3 nucleotides read TGTGCCACCAGCAGAATTCGGACAGGGGGCGTGGACGAGCAGTACTTC.

V gene TRBV10-3 combines with J gene TRBJ1-1; TRBD1 aligns across 7 bases. Trimming removed 6 bases from V and 0 bases from J; junction bases left unmatched: 10. Germline V lookup: CDR1 ENHRY, CDR2 SYGVKD. This CDR3 is 16 amino acids long. The CDR3 DNA is TGTGCCATCAGAACAGGGGAAGGGGCTATGAACACTGAAGCTTTCTTT. This sequence encodes CAIRTGEGAMNTEAFF.